These 5 T cell receptor beta chains were all obtained from the same sample, sequenced in a study of cytomegalovirus exposure and HLA in healthy donors. PCR employed 60 Vbeta and 13 Jbeta primers. Clones were read by immunoSEQ multiplex PCR, and TCRdb kept only the in-frame ones, dropping some. The sample lists some 170,000 clones, 60% to 80% occurring once. Sequenced: PBMCs. These receptors were collected from a man aged 35-49 years in good health and CMV-seropositive.

The V gene is TRBV5-1, the J gene TRBJ1-1; D ambiguous. This CDR3 region has 14 residues. V lost 1 base and J lost 7, with 14 bases in between. Germline CDR1 reads SGHRS; CDR2 reads YFSETQ. The CDR3 DNA is TGCGCCAGCAGCTTGATGGGAGGGTTGGATGAAGCTTTCTTT. It codes for CASSLMGGLDEAFF.

A word on this clone: The germline gene is not matched at one end of the junction; a read error may be the cause. The V and J genes are TRBV15 and TRBJ2-4; D is unclear. Germline CDR1 reads LNHNV; CDR2 reads YYDKDF (reference sequence). This CDR3 contains 13 residues. The CDR3 sequence: CATRYGRQNSQYF. The DNA for the CDR3 is TGTGCCACCAGATATGGTAGGCAAAACAGTCAGTACTTC. Complete variable domain (other parts from reference TRBV15 and TRBJ2-4): DAMVIQNPRYQVTQFGKPVTLSCSQTLNHNVMYWYQQKSSQAPKLLFHYYDKDFNNEADTPDNFQSRRPNTSFCFLDIRSPGLGDTAMYLCATRYGRQNSQYFGAGTRLSVL.

The rearrangement links TRBV19 to TRBJ1-5; no clear D. Trimming took off 9 bases at V and 0 bases at J, with 9 bases between the two ends. This CDR3 comprises 13 residues. Germline V gene lookup returns CDR1 LNHDA and CDR2 SQIVND (reference sequence). CDR3 sequence reads: CASAGSSNQPQHF. The CDR3, as DNA: TGTGCCAGCGCGGGGTCTAGCAATCAGCCCCAGCATTTT.

The chain joins TRBV19 to TRBJ1-1, with 8 nucleotides matching TRBD1. V gave up 3 bases and J gave up 7 bases; unmatched junction bases: 7. Germline V CDR1 and CDR2: LNHDA, SQIVND (reference sequence). The CDR3 loop spans 14 amino acids. The CDR3 bases are TGTGCCAGTAGTATGCAGGGGGCGTCGATTGAAGCTTTCTTT. Translated, it gives CASSMQGASIEAFF.

The chain links TRBV5-4 to TRBJ2-3, with D possibly TRBD2 on 6 matching bases. The CDR3 covers 17 residues. V was pared by 8 bases and J by 6 bases, with 28 bases between. Germline V gene data show CDR1 as SGHNT and CDR2 as YYREEE (reference sequence). CDR3 coding DNA: TGTGCCAGTAGCCGGAGTGGGGACTCGGGGTCGGGTGATACGCAGTATTTT. This sequence encodes CASSRSGDSGSGDTQYF.